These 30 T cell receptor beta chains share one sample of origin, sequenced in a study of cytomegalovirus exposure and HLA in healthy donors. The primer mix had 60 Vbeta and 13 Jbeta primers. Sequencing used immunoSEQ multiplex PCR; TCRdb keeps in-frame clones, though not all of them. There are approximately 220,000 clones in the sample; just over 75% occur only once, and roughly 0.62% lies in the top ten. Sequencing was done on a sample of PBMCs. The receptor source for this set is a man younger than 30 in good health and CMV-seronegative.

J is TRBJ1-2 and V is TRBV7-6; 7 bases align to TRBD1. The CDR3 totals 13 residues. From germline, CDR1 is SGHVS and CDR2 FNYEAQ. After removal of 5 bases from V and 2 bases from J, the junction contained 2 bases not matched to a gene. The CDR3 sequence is CASSPGQNYGYTF. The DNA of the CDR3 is TGTGCCAGCAGCCCGGGACAGAACTATGGCTACACCTTC.

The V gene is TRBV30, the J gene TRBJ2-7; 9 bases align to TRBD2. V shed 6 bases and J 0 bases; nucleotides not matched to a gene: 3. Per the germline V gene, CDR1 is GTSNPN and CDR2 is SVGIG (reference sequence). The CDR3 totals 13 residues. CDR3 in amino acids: CACYSGSSYEQYF. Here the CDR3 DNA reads TGTGCCTGTTATAGCGGGAGCTCCTACGAGCAGTACTTC.

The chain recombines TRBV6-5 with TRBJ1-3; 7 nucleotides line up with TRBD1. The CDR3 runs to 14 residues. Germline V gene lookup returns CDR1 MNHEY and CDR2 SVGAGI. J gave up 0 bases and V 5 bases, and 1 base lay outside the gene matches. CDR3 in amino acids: CASSTGVSGNTIYF. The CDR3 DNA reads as TGTGCCAGCAGTACAGGGGTCTCTGGAAACACCATATATTTT.

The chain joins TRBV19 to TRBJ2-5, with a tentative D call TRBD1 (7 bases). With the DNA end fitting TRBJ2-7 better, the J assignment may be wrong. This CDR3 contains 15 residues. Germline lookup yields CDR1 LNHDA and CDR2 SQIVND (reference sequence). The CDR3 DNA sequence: TGTGCCAGTAGGTCCGGGACAGCGGGCTCCTACGAGCAGTACTTC. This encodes CASRSGTAGSYEQYF.

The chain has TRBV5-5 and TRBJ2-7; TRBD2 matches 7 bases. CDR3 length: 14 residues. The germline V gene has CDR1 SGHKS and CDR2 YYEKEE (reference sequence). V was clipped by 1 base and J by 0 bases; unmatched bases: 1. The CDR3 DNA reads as TGTGCCAGCAGCTTGCCTAGCGGCTCCTACGAGCAGTACTTC. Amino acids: CASSLPSGSYEQYF. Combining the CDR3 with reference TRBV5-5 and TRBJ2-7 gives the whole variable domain DAGVTQSPTHLIKTRGQQVTLRCSPISGHKSVSWYQQVLGQGPQFIFQYYEKEERGRGNFPDRFSARQFPNYSSELNVNALLLGDSALYLCASSLPSGSYEQYFGPGTRLTVT.

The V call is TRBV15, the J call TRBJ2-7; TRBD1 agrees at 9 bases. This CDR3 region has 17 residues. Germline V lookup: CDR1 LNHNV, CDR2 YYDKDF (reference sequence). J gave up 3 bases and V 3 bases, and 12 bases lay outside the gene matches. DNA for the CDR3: TGTGCCACCAGCAGTTCTCTGTCGGGACAGGGCCTCTACGAGCAGTACTTC. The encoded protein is CATSSSLSGQGLYEQYF.

For the CDR3, the DNA is TGTGCCAGCAGCCATCCAGGCGACAGGAGAAATCAGCCCCAGCATTTT. It translates to CASSHPGDRRNQPQHF. The V and J genes are TRBV14 and TRBJ1-5; D is possibly TRBD1 (6 bases). CDR1 and CDR2 from the germline V gene are SGHDN and FVKESK. Trimming took off 3 bases at V and 4 bases at J, with 16 bases between the two ends. This CDR3 has 16 amino acids.

CDR3 sequence (DNA): TGTGCCAGTAGTGCGGACAGATCGAACACCGGGGAGCTGTTTTTT. Amino acid sequence: CASSADRSNTGELFF. The chain uses TRBV19 and TRBJ2-2; tentative D call: TRBD1 (6 bases). Per germline, CDR1 LNHDA and CDR2 SQIVND (reference sequence). The CDR3 is made up of 15 amino acids. The V end lost 5 bases, the J end lost 0 bases, and 10 bases lay between the germline ends.

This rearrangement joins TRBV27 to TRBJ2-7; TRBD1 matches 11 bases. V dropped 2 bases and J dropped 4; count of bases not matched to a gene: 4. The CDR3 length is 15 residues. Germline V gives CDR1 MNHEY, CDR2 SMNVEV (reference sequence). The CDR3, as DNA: TGTGCCAGCAGTTTAAAGGGACAGGGGGTATACGAGCAGTACTTC. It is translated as CASSLKGQGVYEQYF.

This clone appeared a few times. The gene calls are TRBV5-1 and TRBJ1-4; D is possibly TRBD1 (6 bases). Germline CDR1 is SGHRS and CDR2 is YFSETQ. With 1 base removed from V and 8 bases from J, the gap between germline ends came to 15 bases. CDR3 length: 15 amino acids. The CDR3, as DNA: TGCGCCAGCAGCTTGAGCCAGGGGTCGGGAGAAAAACTGTTTTTT. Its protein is CASSLSQGSGEKLFF.

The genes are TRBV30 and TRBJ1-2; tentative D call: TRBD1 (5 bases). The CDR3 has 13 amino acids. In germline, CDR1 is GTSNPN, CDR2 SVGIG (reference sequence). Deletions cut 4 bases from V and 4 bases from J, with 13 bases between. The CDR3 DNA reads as TGTGCCTGGAATTATGCCAGGGCCTATGGCTACACCTTC. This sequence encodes CAWNYARAYGYTF.

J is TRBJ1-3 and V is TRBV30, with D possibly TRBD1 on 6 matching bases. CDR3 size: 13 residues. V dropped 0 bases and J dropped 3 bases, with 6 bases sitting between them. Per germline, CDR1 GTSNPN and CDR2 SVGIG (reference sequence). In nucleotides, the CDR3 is TGTGCCTGGAGTGTACAGGGTGGAAACACCATATATTTT. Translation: CAWSVQGGNTIYF.

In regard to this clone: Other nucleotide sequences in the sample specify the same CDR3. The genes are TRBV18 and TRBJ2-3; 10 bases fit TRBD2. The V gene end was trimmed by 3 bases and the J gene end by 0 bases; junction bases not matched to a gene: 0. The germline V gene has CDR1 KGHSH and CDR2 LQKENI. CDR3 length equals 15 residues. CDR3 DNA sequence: TGTGCCAGCTCACCGACTAGCGGGAGCACAGATACGCAGTATTTT. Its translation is CASSPTSGSTDTQYF.

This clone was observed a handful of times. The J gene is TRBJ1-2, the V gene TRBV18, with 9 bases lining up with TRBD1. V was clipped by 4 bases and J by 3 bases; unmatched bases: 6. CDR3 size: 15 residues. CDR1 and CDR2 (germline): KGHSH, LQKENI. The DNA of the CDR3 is TGTGCCAGCTCACGGGACAGGGCAATAGACTATGGCTACACCTTC. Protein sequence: CASSRDRAIDYGYTF. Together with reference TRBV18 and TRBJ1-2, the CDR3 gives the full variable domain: NAGVMQNPRHLVRRRGQEARLRCSPMKGHSHVYWYRQLPEEGLKFMVYLQKENIIDESGMPKERFSAEFPKEGPSILRIQQVVRGDSAAYFCASSRDRAIDYGYTFGSGTRLTVV.

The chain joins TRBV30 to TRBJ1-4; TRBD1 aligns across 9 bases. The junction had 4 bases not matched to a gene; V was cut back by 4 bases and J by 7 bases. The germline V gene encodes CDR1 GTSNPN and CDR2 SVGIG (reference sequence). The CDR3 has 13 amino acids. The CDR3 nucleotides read TGTGCCTGGAATGGACAGGGGACTGAAAAACTGTTTTTT. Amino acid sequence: CAWNGQGTEKLFF.

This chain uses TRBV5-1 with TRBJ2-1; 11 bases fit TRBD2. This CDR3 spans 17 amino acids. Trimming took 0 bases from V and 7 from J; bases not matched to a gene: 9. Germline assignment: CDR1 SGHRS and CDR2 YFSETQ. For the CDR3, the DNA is TGCGCCAGCAGCTTGGTTTTAGCGGGAGGGCCTACGAATGAGCAGTTCTTC. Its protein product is CASSLVLAGGPTNEQFF.

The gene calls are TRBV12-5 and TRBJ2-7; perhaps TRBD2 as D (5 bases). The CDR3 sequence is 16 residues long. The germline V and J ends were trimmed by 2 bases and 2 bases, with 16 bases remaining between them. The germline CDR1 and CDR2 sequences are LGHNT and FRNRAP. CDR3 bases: TGTGCTAGTGGTTTGTACCCTCAGACTACGGCCTACGAGCAGTACTTC. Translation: CASGLYPQTTAYEQYF.

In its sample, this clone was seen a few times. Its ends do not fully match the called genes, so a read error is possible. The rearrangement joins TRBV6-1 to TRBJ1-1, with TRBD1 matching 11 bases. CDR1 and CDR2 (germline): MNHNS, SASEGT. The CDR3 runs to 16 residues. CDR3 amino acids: CASSEGQGAINTEAFF. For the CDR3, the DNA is TGTGCCAGCAGCGAAGGACAGGGGGCTATTAACACTGAAGCTTTCTTT.

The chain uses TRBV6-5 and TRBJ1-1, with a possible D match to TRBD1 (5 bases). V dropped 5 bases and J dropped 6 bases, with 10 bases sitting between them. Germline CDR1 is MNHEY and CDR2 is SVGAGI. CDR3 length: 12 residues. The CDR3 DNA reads TGTGCCAGCAGTACCGGGGGGGCTGAAGCTTTCTTT. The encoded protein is CASSTGGAEAFF.

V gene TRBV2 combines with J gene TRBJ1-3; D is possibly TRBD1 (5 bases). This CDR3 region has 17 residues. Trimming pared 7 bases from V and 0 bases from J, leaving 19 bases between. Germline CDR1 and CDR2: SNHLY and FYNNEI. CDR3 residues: CASTPNRKGLSGNTIYF. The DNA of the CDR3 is TGTGCCAGCACCCCCAATCGTAAGGGACTCTCTGGAAACACCATATATTTT.

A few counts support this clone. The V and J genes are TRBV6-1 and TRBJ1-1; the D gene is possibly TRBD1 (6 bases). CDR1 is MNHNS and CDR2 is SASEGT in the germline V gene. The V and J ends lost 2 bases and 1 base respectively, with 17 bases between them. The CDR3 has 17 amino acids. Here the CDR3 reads CASSEKGGGRANTEAFF. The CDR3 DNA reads TGTGCCAGCAGTGAAAAGGGGGGGGGACGGGCGAACACTGAAGCTTTCTTT.

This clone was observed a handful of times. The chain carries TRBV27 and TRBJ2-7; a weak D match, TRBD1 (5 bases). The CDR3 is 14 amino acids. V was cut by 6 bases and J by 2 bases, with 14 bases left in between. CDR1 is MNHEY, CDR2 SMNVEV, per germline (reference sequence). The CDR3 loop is CASSLRAGPYEQYF. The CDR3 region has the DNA TGTGCCAGCAGCCTACGTGCAGGGCCCTACGAGCAGTACTTC.

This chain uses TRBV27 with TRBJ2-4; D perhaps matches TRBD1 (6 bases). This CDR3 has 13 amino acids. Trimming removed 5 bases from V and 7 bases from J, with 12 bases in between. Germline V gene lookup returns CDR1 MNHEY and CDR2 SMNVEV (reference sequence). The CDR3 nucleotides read TGTGCCAGCAGTCCAGGGGTAGGGAACATTCAGTACTTC. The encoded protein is CASSPGVGNIQYF.

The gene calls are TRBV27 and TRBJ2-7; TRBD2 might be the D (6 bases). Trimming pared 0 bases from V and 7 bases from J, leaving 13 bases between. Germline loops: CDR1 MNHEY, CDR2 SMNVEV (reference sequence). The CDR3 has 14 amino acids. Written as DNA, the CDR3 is TGTGCCAGCAGTTTATCGGCGGGACGGGGGGAGCAGTACTTC. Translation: CASSLSAGRGEQYF.

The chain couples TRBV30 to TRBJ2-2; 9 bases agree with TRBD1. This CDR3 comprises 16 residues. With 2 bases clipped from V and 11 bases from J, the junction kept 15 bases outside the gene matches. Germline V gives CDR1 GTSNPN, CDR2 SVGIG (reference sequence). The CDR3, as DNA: TGTGCCTGGAGTCCACCCGGGACAGGGTCTGGCCTAGAGCTGTTTTTT. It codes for CAWSPPGTGSGLELFF. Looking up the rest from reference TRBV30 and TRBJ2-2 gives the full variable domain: SQTIHQWPATLVQPVGSPLSLECTVEGTSNPNLYWYRQAAGRGLQLLFYSVGIGQISSEVPQNLSASRPQDRQFILSSKKLLLSDSGFYLCAWSPPGTGSGLELFFGEGSRLTVL.

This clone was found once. CDR3 DNA sequence: TGTGCCAGCAGTGCAAGTTCAGGGGGCTATGGCTACACCTTC. Translation: CASSASSGGYGYTF. This chain links TRBV6-1 with TRBJ1-2; 7 nucleotides agree with TRBD1. With 4 bases clipped from V and 4 bases from J, the junction kept 6 bases outside the gene matches. This CDR3 is built from 14 residues. Germline V gene lookup returns CDR1 MNHNS and CDR2 SASEGT.

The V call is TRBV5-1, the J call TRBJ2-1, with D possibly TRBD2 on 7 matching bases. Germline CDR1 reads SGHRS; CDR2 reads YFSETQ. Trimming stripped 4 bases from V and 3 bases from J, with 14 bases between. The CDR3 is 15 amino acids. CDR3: CASSLIGGGYNEQFF. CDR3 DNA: TGCGCCAGCAGCCTGATAGGGGGGGGCTACAATGAGCAGTTCTTC.

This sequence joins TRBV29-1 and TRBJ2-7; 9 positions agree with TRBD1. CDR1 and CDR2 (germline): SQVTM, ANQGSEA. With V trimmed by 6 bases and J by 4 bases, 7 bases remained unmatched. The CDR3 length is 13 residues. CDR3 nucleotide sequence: TGCAGCGTAACAGGGGGCCCCCGGTACGAGCAGTACTTC. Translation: CSVTGGPRYEQYF.

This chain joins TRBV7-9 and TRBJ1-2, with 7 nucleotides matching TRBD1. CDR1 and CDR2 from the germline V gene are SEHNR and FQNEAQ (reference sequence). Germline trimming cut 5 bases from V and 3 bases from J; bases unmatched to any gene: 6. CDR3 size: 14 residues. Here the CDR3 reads CASSLQGPDYGYTF. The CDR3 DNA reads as TGTGCCAGCAGCCTACAGGGGCCGGACTATGGCTACACCTTC.

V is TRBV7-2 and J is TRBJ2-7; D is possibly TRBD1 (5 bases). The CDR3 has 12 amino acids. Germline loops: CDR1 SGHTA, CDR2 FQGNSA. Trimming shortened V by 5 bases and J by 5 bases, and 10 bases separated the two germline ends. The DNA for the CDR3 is TGTGCCAGCAGCGCGCAGGGTAACGAGCAGTACTTC. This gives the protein CASSAQGNEQYF. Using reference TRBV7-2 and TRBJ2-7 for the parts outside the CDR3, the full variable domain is GAGVSQSPSNKVTEKGKDVELRCDPISGHTALYWYRQSLGQGLEFLIYFQGNSAPDKSGLPSDRFSAERTGGSVSTLTIQRTQQEDSAVYLCASSAQGNEQYFGPGTRLTVT.